This TCR beta chain originates from a study of monozygotic twins with inflammatory bowel disease. Germline V gene sequence: CDR1 SGHRS, CDR2 YFSETQ. This CDR3 contains 14 residues. Total RNA, at approximately 4,000 ng, went into every TCR library. TCRdb reanalyzed the 5' RACE reads, giving one entry per CDR3 protein sequence and no DNA. Its table lists fewer than 550,000 distinct CDR3 sequences. Whole blood supplied total RNA, and T cells were not sorted. The chain couples TRBV5-1 to TRBJ2-1; without DNA, the TCRdb call of TRBD1 cannot be checked. The sample comprised blood. This TCR came from a human donor with ulcerative colitis or Crohn's disease, or a healthy co-twin of an affected twin (not recorded which). CDR3 amino acids: CASGSGQPNNEQFF.